Listed here are 14 T cell receptor beta chains from one sample, sequenced in a study of blood T cell repertoires in COVID-19. The method was immunoSEQ multiplex PCR; TCRdb's version includes in-frame clones alone and lacks a portion of them. The sample includes 60,000 or so clones, almost 85% of them seen just once. Sequencing was performed on peripheral blood. The receptors stem from a man aged 60-69 years with acute or convalescent COVID-19.

This clone was counted a few times. This sequence joins TRBV5-1 and TRBJ2-5; the match to TRBD1 covers 11 bases. The CDR3 is 15 amino acids. The germline V gene encodes CDR1 SGHRS and CDR2 YFSETQ. Trimming at V came to 5 bases and at J to 2 bases, leaving 5 bases not matched to a gene. Here the CDR3 DNA reads TGCGCCAGCAGAGGACAGGGGGCGAGACAAGAGACCCAGTACTTC. This codes for CASRGQGARQETQYF.

This clone was recorded only once. V is TRBV7-6 and J is TRBJ2-6, with 10 bases that match TRBD1. This CDR3 has 17 residues. Germline-derived CDR1 and CDR2 are SGHVS and FNYEAQ. V was pared by 5 bases and J by 9 bases, with 13 bases of the junction left unmatched. The CDR3 is CASSPGTGALFINVLTF. The CDR3 DNA reads as TGTGCCAGCAGCCCGGGGACAGGGGCACTGTTCATCAACGTCCTGACTTTC.

V gene TRBV27 combines with J gene TRBJ2-2; TRBD1 matches 7 bases. The junction had 11 bases not matched to a gene; V was cut back by 3 bases and J by 1 base. CDR1 MNHEY and CDR2 SMNVEV come from the germline V gene (reference sequence). The CDR3 has 18 amino acids. The CDR3 nucleotides read TGTGCCAGCAGTTTGAGACAGGGATGGGGTCTGAACACCGGGGAGCTGTTTTTT. Translation gives CASSLRQGWGLNTGELFF.

This sequence joins TRBV25-1 and TRBJ1-2; a weak D match, TRBD1 (5 bases). The germline V gene has CDR1 MGHDK and CDR2 SYGVNS. This CDR3 region has 12 residues. V gave up 4 bases and J gave up 9 bases, with 12 bases separating them. The CDR3 DNA sequence: TGTGCCAGCAGTGCTTCAGGGAATAGCTACACCTTC. It is translated as CASSASGNSYTF.

The gene calls are TRBV2 and TRBJ1-2; 10 nucleotides match TRBD1. The V gene end was trimmed by 0 bases and the J gene end by 5 bases; junction bases not matched to a gene: 9. In germline, CDR1 is SNHLY, CDR2 FYNNEI. The CDR3 has 17 amino acids. The CDR3 protein is CASSEAQTGGGGYGYTF. The DNA of the CDR3 is TGTGCCAGCAGTGAAGCCCAGACAGGGGGCGGGGGGTATGGCTACACCTTC.

This rearrangement joins TRBV7-7 to TRBJ2-1; possible D gene TRBD2, 6 bases. Germline lookup yields CDR1 SSHAT and CDR2 FNYEAQ (reference sequence). V was clipped by 4 bases and J by 6 bases, with 10 bases between them. The CDR3 loop spans 13 amino acids. The CDR3 here is CASSSGVGNEQFF. In DNA, the CDR3 is TGTGCCAGCAGCTCGGGGGTAGGCAATGAGCAGTTCTTC.

The chain employs TRBV7-9 and TRBJ1-1; 9 positions match TRBD1. In germline, CDR1 is SEHNR, CDR2 FQNEAQ (reference sequence). V trimming: 6 bases; J trimming: 1 base; junction bases outside the gene matches: 12. The CDR3 has 17 amino acids. CDR3 in amino acids: CASRKITGGAGNTEAFF. DNA for the CDR3: TGTGCCAGCAGGAAAATAACAGGGGGCGCGGGGAACACTGAAGCTTTCTTT.

This clone was picked up one time. The rearrangement uses TRBV5-4 and TRBJ2-3; D is unclear. Germline V gene data show CDR1 as SGHNT and CDR2 as YYREEE (reference sequence). V was shortened by 5 bases and J by 0 bases, with 13 bases between the two germline ends. The CDR3 consists of 15 residues. CDR3 sequence (DNA): TGTGCCAGCAGGGGTGAGGCGGATAGCACAGATACGCAGTATTTT. It specifies CASRGEADSTDTQYF.

V is TRBV10-1 and J is TRBJ2-5; tentatively, D is TRBD1 (5 bases). The CDR3 is made up of 14 amino acids. With 5 bases removed from V and 5 bases from J, the gap between germline ends came to 15 bases. Looked up from germline, CDR1 is WNHNN and CDR2 is SYGVQD (reference sequence). The CDR3 loop reads CASSPTDPDETQYF. The CDR3, as DNA: TGCGCCAGCAGTCCGACAGACCCTGACGAGACCCAGTACTTC.

This clone was counted once. The CDR3 DNA sequence: TGTGCCAGCAGCTTAGCGGGCAGCTCTCCTGGAAACACCATATATTTT. It is translated as CASSLAGSSPGNTIYF. This chain links TRBV7-2 with TRBJ1-3; D unresolved. The CDR3 is made up of 16 amino acids. Per the germline V gene, CDR1 is SGHTA and CDR2 is FQGNSA. Trimming cost V 0 bases and J 2 bases, with 11 bases left between them.

The J gene is TRBJ2-7, the V gene TRBV6-2 or TRBV6-3; 8 nucleotides align to TRBD2. The germline V gene encodes CDR1 MNHEY and CDR2 SVGEGT. This CDR3 contains 14 residues. Germline trimming cut 2 bases from V and 7 bases from J; bases unmatched to any gene: 7. The CDR3 sequence: CASSYGAGGVEQYF. CDR3 DNA sequence: TGTGCCAGCAGTTACGGGGCGGGAGGCGTGGAGCAGTACTTC.

The chain employs TRBV6-5 and TRBJ1-1, with a tentative D call TRBD1 (5 bases). The CDR3 contains 13 residues. V shed 2 bases and J shed 3 bases, with 7 bases lying between them. Germline CDR1 is MNHEY and CDR2 is SVGAGI. In DNA, the CDR3 is TGTGCCAGCAGTTACGGCAGGGACACTGAAGCTTTCTTT. The encoded protein is CASSYGRDTEAFF.

This chain links TRBV7-9 with TRBJ1-4, with D unresolved. V was shortened by 3 bases and J by 8 bases, with 16 bases between the two germline ends. The CDR3 covers 15 residues. The germline CDR1 and CDR2 sequences are SEHNR and FQNEAQ (reference sequence). The CDR3 is CASSFPWERREKLFF. Written as DNA, the CDR3 is TGTGCCAGCAGCTTCCCTTGGGAGCGAAGGGAAAAACTGTTTTTT. The whole variable domain, remainder taken from reference TRBV7-9 and TRBJ1-4, is DTGVSQNPRHKITKRGQNVTFRCDPISEHNRLYWYRQTLGQGPEFLTYFQNEAQLEKSRLLSDRFSAERPKGSFSTLEIQRTEQGDSAMYLCASSFPWERREKLFFGSGTQLSVL.

This clone was seen more than once but under ten times. This chain joins TRBV15 and TRBJ2-1; 7 bases line up with TRBD2. Germline V gives CDR1 LNHNV, CDR2 YYDKDF (reference sequence). CDR3 length equals 13 residues. V dropped 2 bases and J dropped 7; count of bases not matched to a gene: 2. The CDR3 DNA follows: TGTGCCACCAGCAGACAGGGAGGGAATGAGCAGTTCTTC. The encoded protein is CATSRQGGNEQFF.